These 18 T cell receptor beta chains share one sample of origin, sequenced in a study of T cell responses to AZD1222 COVID-19 vaccine. Libraries were prepared by immunoSEQ multiplex PCR; TCRdb keeps only in-frame clonotypes and omits some of them. The repertoire holds about 140,000 clones, with 75% to 95% as singletons. This specimen was peripheral blood, taken on day 0 of AZD1222 vaccination. Receptors were obtained from an adult in good health.

This sequence joins TRBV28 and TRBJ1-1, with a tentative D call TRBD1 (6 bases). From germline, CDR1 is MDHEN and CDR2 SYDVKM. This CDR3 has 16 amino acids. Trimming pared 3 bases from V and 3 bases from J, leaving 17 bases between. This chain's CDR3 is CASSFGVGGLHTEAFF. The DNA for the CDR3 is TGTGCCAGCAGTTTTGGGGTGGGGGGCCTTCACACTGAAGCTTTCTTT.

The V gene is TRBV4-3, the J gene TRBJ2-7, with D tentatively TRBD2 (6 bases). CDR1 is LGHNA, CDR2 YSLEER, per germline. The CDR3 spans 13 residues. Trimming removed 0 bases from V and 6 bases from J, with 9 bases in between. The CDR3 DNA reads as TGCGCCAGCAGCCAAGATCTGGGAGGCGAGCAGTACTTC. Its translation is CASSQDLGGEQYF.

The rearrangement links TRBV28 to TRBJ1-1, with no clear D. The germline gives CDR1 MDHEN, CDR2 SYDVKM. The CDR3 totals 14 residues. V lost 3 bases and J 10 bases, leaving 18 bases between the germline ends. CDR3: CASSFRIGETRAFF. The CDR3 coding sequence is TGTGCCAGCAGTTTTCGAATTGGAGAAACCCGAGCTTTCTTT.

J is TRBJ2-3 and V is TRBV11-3, with TRBD2 identical over 12 bases. The CDR3 totals 18 residues. CDR1 and CDR2 from the germline V gene are SGHNT and YENEEA. V lost 1 base to trimming and J lost 2 bases; unmatched junction nucleotides: 7. CDR3 region: CASSLALLAGGNTDTQYF. As DNA, the CDR3 is TGTGCCAGCAGCTTAGCCCTACTAGCGGGAGGAAACACAGATACGCAGTATTTT.

V is TRBV19 and J is TRBJ2-1, with TRBD1 identical over 7 bases. The CDR3 is made up of 13 amino acids. J gave up 12 bases and V 3 bases, and 8 bases lay outside the gene matches. Germline CDR1 is LNHDA and CDR2 is SQIVND (reference sequence). The CDR3 DNA reads as TGTGCCAGTAGTATTGAGGGGGCTAGGGTGCAGTTCTTC. Translated, it gives CASSIEGARVQFF.

The V gene is TRBV6-5, the J gene TRBJ1-1; 8 nucleotides match TRBD1. Germline CDR1 reads MNHEY; CDR2 reads SVGAGI. CDR3 length: 16 amino acids. The J segment lost 5 bases and the V segment lost 0 bases, leaving 8 bases of the junction unmatched. CDR3 in amino acids: CASSYSKNRGVTEAFF. In DNA, the CDR3 is TGTGCCAGCAGTTACTCTAAGAACAGGGGGGTAACTGAAGCTTTCTTT.

J is TRBJ1-5 and V is TRBV28; 7 nucleotides agree with TRBD1. The CDR3 totals 13 residues. Germline CDR1 is MDHEN and CDR2 is SYDVKM. V was clipped by 9 bases and J by 4 bases; unmatched bases: 6. Here the CDR3 DNA reads TGTGCCAGTGACAGGGATGGGAATCAGCCCCAGCATTTT. Translation gives CASDRDGNQPQHF. Full variable domain (rest looked up from reference TRBV28 and TRBJ1-5): DVKVTQSSRYLVKRTGEKVFLECVQDMDHENMFWYRQDPGLGLRLIYFSYDVKMKEKGDIPEGYSVSREKKERFSLILESASTNQTSMYLCASDRDGNQPQHFGDGTRLSIL.

Points on this clone: This sample also contains other DNA sequences that code for the same CDR3. The rearrangement uses TRBV5-1 and TRBJ1-5; the D gene is possibly TRBD1 (6 bases). The CDR3 length is 14 residues. V was cut by 0 bases and J by 5 bases, with 9 bases left in between. Germline V gene data show CDR1 as SGHRS and CDR2 as YFSETQ. For the CDR3, the DNA is TGCGCCAGCAGCTTGGAGGCAGGGGATCAGCCCCAGCATTTT. This sequence encodes CASSLEAGDQPQHF.

The rearrangement links TRBV27 to TRBJ1-6, with D possibly being TRBD1 (5 bases). Germline V gene sequence: CDR1 MNHEY, CDR2 SMNVEV (reference sequence). Trimming removed 3 bases from V and 8 bases from J, with 11 bases in between. This CDR3 region has 14 residues. CDR3 sequence (DNA): TGTGCCAGCAGTTTCCGGGCCAGGGATTCACCCCTCCACTTT. Amino acid sequence: CASSFRARDSPLHF.

The chain links TRBV6-1 to TRBJ2-1; D is undetermined. Trimming removed 0 bases from V and 8 bases from J, with 11 bases in between. Germline loops: CDR1 MNHNS, CDR2 SASEGT. The CDR3 contains 14 residues. The CDR3 region is CASSEATSYDEQFF. In nucleotides, the CDR3 is TGTGCCAGCAGTGAAGCCACCTCCTATGATGAGCAGTTCTTC.

The rearrangement joins TRBV7-2 to TRBJ1-5, with D unclear. This CDR3 is 13 amino acids long. Per the germline V gene, CDR1 is SGHTA and CDR2 is FQGNSA. V shed 2 bases and J shed 5 bases, with 7 bases lying between them. CDR3 sequence: CASSLRRDQPQHF. CDR3 DNA: TGTGCCAGCAGCTTAAGACGGGATCAGCCCCAGCATTTT. Looking up the rest from reference TRBV7-2 and TRBJ1-5 gives the full variable domain: GAGVSQSPSNKVTEKGKDVELRCDPISGHTALYWYRQSLGQGLEFLIYFQGNSAPDKSGLPSDRFSAERTGGSVSTLTIQRTQQEDSAVYLCASSLRRDQPQHFGDGTRLSIL.

This clone was detected once. This chain joins TRBV2 and TRBJ1-4; the D gene is possibly TRBD1 (6 bases). The germline gives CDR1 SNHLY, CDR2 FYNNEI. Trimming took 8 bases from V and 5 from J, leaving 15 bases between them. The CDR3 is 14 amino acids. Here the CDR3 reads CASVEDSSNEKLFF. The CDR3 DNA reads as TGTGCCAGCGTAGAGGACAGTTCCAATGAAAAACTGTTTTTT.

J is TRBJ2-1 and V is TRBV18, with 10 positions matching TRBD2. V shed 3 bases, J shed 9 bases, and the junction held 11 bases outside the gene matches. CDR1 is KGHSH and CDR2 is LQKENI in the germline V gene. There are 16 residues in the CDR3. The CDR3 loop reads CASSPQASGRIGEQFF. The CDR3 DNA is TGTGCCAGCTCACCGCAAGCTAGCGGGAGAATTGGTGAGCAGTTCTTC.

The chain employs TRBV4-1 and TRBJ1-1, with TRBD1 matching 8 bases. Trimming took 6 bases from V and 8 from J; bases not matched to a gene: 11. The germline V gene encodes CDR1 MGHRA and CDR2 YSYEKL. The CDR3 consists of 14 residues. CDR3 nucleotides: TGCGCCAGCAGAGGAGGACAGGGAGTATGGGAAGCTTTCTTT. Encoded protein: CASRGGQGVWEAFF.

This chain uses TRBV7-6 with TRBJ1-4; 7 bases match TRBD1. V dropped 4 bases and J dropped 8; count of bases not matched to a gene: 4. The CDR3 is 13 residues long. Germline-derived CDR1 and CDR2 are SGHVS and FNYEAQ. CDR3 loop: CASSSTGREKLFF. The CDR3 DNA reads TGTGCCAGCAGCTCGACAGGGAGGGAAAAACTGTTTTTT.

The table lists this clone with a count of one. The V call is TRBV3-1 (or the pseudogene TRBV3-2), the J call TRBJ1-2; a weak D match, TRBD1 (5 bases). Germline V gene lookup returns CDR1 LGHDT and CDR2 YNNKEL (reference sequence). V was pared by 4 bases and J by 0 bases, with 21 bases between. CDR3 length: 18 amino acids. CDR3 DNA sequence: TGTGCCAGCAGCCCCTGGGGGGGGTTGACTTTAGCTAACTATGGCTACACCTTC. It translates to CASSPWGGLTLANYGYTF.

The chain links TRBV9 to TRBJ2-3; perhaps TRBD1 as D (5 bases). Germline CDR1 and CDR2: SGDLS and YYNGEE. This CDR3 comprises 14 residues. Trimming left V 3 bases short and J 6 bases short, with 14 bases between. Here the CDR3 reads CASSANIAGDTQYF. As DNA, the CDR3 is TGTGCCAGCAGCGCGAATATTGCAGGGGATACGCAGTATTTT.

The chain couples TRBV19 to TRBJ2-1; TRBD2 agrees at 12 bases. The germline gives CDR1 LNHDA, CDR2 SQIVND (reference sequence). The CDR3 sequence is 15 residues long. V dropped 3 bases and J dropped 12; count of bases not matched to a gene: 9. The CDR3 DNA follows: TGTGCCAGTAGTATGAAGACTAGCGGGAGCCGTCGGCAGTTCTTC. It codes for CASSMKTSGSRRQFF.